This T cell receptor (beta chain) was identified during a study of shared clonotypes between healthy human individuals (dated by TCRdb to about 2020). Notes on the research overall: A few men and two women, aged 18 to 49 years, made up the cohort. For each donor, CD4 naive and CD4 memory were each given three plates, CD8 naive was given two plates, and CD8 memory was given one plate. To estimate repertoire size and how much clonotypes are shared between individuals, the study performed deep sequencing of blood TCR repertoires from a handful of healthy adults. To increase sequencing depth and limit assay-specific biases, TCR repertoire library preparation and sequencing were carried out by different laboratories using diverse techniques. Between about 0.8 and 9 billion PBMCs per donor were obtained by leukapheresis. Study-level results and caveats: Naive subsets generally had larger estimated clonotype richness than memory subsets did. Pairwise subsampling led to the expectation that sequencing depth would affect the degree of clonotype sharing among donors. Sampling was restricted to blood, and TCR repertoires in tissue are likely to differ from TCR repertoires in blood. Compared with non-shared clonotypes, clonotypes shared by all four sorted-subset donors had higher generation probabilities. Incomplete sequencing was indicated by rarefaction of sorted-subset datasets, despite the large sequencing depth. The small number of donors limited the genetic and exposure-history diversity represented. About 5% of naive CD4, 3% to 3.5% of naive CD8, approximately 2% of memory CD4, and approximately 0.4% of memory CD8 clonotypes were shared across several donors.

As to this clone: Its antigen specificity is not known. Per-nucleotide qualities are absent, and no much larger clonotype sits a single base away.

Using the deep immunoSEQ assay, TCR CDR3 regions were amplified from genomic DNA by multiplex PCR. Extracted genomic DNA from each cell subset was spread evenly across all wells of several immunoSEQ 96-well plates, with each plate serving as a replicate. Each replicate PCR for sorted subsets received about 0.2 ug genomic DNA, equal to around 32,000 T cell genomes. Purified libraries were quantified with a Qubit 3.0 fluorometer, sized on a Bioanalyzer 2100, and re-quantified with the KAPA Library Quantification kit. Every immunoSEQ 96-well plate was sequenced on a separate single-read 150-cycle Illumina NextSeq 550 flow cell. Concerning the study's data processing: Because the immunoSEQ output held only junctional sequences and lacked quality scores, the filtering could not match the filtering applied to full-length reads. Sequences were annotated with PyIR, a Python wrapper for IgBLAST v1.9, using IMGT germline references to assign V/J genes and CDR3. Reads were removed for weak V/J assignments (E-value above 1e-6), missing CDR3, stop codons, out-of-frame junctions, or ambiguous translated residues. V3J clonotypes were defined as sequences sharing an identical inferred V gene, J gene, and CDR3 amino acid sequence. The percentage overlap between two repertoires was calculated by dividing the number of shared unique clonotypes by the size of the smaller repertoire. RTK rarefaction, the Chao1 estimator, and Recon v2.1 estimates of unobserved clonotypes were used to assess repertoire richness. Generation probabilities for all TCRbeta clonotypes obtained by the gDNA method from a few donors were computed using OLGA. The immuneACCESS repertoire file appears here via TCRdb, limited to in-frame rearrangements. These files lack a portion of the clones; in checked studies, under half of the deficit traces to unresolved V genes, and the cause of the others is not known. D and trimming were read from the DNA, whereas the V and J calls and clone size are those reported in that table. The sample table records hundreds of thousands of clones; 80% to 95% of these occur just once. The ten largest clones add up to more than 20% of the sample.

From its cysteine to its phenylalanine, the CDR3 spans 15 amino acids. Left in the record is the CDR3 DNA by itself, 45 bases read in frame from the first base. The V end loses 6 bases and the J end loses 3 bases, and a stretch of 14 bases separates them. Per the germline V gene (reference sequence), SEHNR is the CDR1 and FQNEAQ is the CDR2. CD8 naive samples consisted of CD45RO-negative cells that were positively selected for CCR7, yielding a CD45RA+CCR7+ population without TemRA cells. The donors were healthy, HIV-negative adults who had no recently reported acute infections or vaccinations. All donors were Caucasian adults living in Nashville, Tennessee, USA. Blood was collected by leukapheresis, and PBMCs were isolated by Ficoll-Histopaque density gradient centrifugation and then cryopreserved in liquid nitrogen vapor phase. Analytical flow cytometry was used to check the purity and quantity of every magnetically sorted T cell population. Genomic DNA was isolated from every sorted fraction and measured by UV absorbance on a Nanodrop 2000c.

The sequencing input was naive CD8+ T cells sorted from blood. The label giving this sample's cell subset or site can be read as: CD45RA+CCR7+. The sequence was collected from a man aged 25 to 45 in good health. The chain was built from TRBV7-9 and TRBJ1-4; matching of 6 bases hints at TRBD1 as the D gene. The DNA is TGTGCCAGCAGGCATACAGGGAGTCCTAATGAAAAACTGTTTTTT. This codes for CASRHTGSPNEKLFF.